The next 27 T cell receptor beta chains were all read from a single sample in a study of T cells after yellow fever vaccination. MiXCR was run by TCRdb on the 5' RACE reads, yielding one entry per CDR3 protein. The sample lists approximately 120,000 distinct CDR3 sequences; around 7.7% were seen once. Material: CD4+ T cells sorted from PBMCs, obtained more than 8 days after the first yellow fever vaccination. The receptor set was obtained from a man aged 18 to 30 who received the YFV17D yellow fever vaccine.

This clonotype was observed at least ten times. This chain links TRBV4-1 with TRBJ1-6; no clear D gene. Looked up from germline, CDR1 is MGHRA and CDR2 is YSYEKL. The CDR3 sequence is 14 residues long. The V end was cut by 6 bases, the J end by 7 bases, with 13 bases between. CDR3 loop: CASRPLYQNSPLHF. The CDR3 nucleotides read TGCGCCAGCAGACCATTATACCAGAATTCACCCCTCCACTTT.

At least ten counts were recorded for this clonotype. This chain connects TRBV7-9 to TRBJ2-5; D not resolved. Germline lookup yields CDR1 SEHNR and CDR2 FQNEAQ (reference sequence). V lost 5 bases and J 3 bases, leaving 7 bases between the germline ends. CDR3 length: 12 residues. This CDR3 reads CASSLEKETQYF. The CDR3 bases are TGTGCCAGCAGCCTAGAGAAAGAGACCCAGTACTTC.

The CDR3 here is CASRVQGADNEQFF. CDR3 DNA: TGTGCCAGTAGAGTACAGGGGGCGGACAATGAGCAGTTCTTC. This chain uses TRBV19 with TRBJ2-1, with TRBD1 matching over 9 bases. The V segment lost 6 bases and the J segment 5 bases; nucleotides outside the gene matches: 5. CDR3 size: 14 residues. Germline CDR1 and CDR2: LNHDA and SQIVND (reference sequence).

This clonotype was seen many times. The chain couples TRBV5-1 to TRBJ2-5; TRBD2 is a possible D gene (5 bases). This CDR3 has 13 amino acids. The germline gives CDR1 SGHRS, CDR2 YFSETQ. Trimming shortened V by 3 bases and J by 2 bases, and 8 bases separated the two germline ends. Here the CDR3 DNA reads TGCGCCAGCAGCTGGACTCCACAAGAGACCCAGTACTTC. Its protein product is CASSWTPQETQYF.

This clonotype appeared many times. This rearrangement joins TRBV5-1 to TRBJ1-1; D is uncertain. Germline CDR1 and CDR2: SGHRS and YFSETQ. V lost 0 bases to trimming and J lost 3 bases, with 9 bases between them. The CDR3 has 14 amino acids. The chain's CDR3 is CASSLGGADTEAFF. CDR3 DNA sequence: TGCGCCAGCAGCTTGGGGGGTGCAGACACTGAAGCTTTCTTT.

This clonotype has ten or more counts. The chain is built from TRBV2 and TRBJ1-1; D uncertain. The ends were cut back, 10 bases at V and 4 bases at J, with 10 bases in the middle. The CDR3 is made up of 11 amino acids. CDR1 is SNHLY and CDR2 is FYNNEI in the germline V gene. DNA of the CDR3: TGTGCCATAGGGTCCGGCACTGAAGCTTTCTTT. Translation gives CAIGSGTEAFF. The whole variable domain, remainder taken from reference TRBV2 and TRBJ1-1, is EPEVTQTPSHQVTQMGQEVILRCVPISNHLYFYWYRQILGQKVEFLVSFYNNEISEKSEIFDDQFSVERPDGSNFTLKIRSTKLEDSAMYFCAIGSGTEAFFGQGTRLTVV.

This clonotype was counted ten times or more. The gene calls are TRBV5-1 and TRBJ2-7; D remains ambiguous. V dropped 3 bases and J dropped 5 bases, with 12 bases sitting between them. The CDR3 loop spans 13 amino acids. CDR1 SGHRS and CDR2 YFSETQ come from the germline V gene. In DNA, the CDR3 is TGCGCCAGCAGCTGGCAACGGCCGGACGAGCAGTACTTC. Its translation is CASSWQRPDEQYF. The complete variable domain, with remaining parts taken from reference TRBV5-1 and TRBJ2-7, reads KAGVTQTPRYLIKTRGQQVTLSCSPISGHRSVSWYQQTPGQGLQFLFEYFSETQRNKGNFPGRFSGRQFSNSRSEMNVSTLELGDSALYLCASSWQRPDEQYFGPGTRLTVT.

This clonotype was recorded many times. This rearrangement joins TRBV6-1 to TRBJ2-1; 13 nucleotides agree with TRBD2. The CDR3 runs 17 residues. Per the germline V gene, CDR1 is MNHNS and CDR2 is SASEGT. The J segment lost 0 bases and the V segment lost 4 bases, leaving 3 bases of the junction unmatched. The CDR3 coding sequence is TGTGCCAGCAGTGGGGGGACTAGCGGGGTCTCCTACAATGAGCAGTTCTTC. Translation gives CASSGGTSGVSYNEQFF.

This clonotype was counted ten times or more. The chain recombines TRBV20-1 with TRBJ2-3; possibly TRBD2 for D (5 bases). This CDR3 region has 13 residues. Deletions cut 2 bases from V and 2 bases from J, with 8 bases between. Germline V CDR1 and CDR2: DFQATT, SNEGSKA (reference sequence). This chain's CDR3 is CSARSGLTDTQYF. DNA of the CDR3: TGCAGTGCTAGAAGCGGACTCACAGATACGCAGTATTTT.

This clonotype was observed at least ten times. The chain employs TRBV5-8 and TRBJ1-3; the D is unclear. This CDR3 is built from 12 residues. Germline-derived CDR1 and CDR2 are SGHTS and YDEGEE. With 3 bases removed from V and 4 bases from J, the gap between germline ends came to 5 bases. CDR3: CASSWTGNTIYF. The CDR3 DNA is TGTGCCAGCAGCTGGACGGGAAACACCATATATTTT.

This clonotype occurred many times. The rearrangement joins TRBV7-9 to TRBJ2-7; D tentatively reads TRBD1 or TRBD2 (5 bases each). The germline V and J ends were trimmed by 5 bases and 3 bases, with 11 bases remaining between them. CDR3 length equals 13 residues. Germline lookup yields CDR1 SEHNR and CDR2 FQNEAQ (reference sequence). The CDR3, as DNA: TGTGCCAGCAGCACGGGACGGAGCTACGAGCAGTACTTC. Its protein product is CASSTGRSYEQYF.

This clonotype was recorded at least ten times. This chain links TRBV7-2 with TRBJ1-5; 8 bases match TRBD1. Germline V gene sequence: CDR1 SGHTA, CDR2 FQGNSA. The CDR3 is 16 amino acids. Trimming removed 4 bases from V and 7 bases from J; junction bases left unmatched: 12. CDR3 protein: CASSYSGTGPGQPQHF. The DNA for the CDR3 is TGTGCCAGCAGCTATTCAGGGACAGGCCCGGGGCAGCCCCAGCATTTT.

This clonotype was seen a handful of times. This rearrangement joins TRBV12-5 to TRBJ2-7; 15 nucleotides align to TRBD2. The CDR3 is 15 residues long. Trimming at V came to 6 bases and at J to 4 bases, leaving 4 bases not matched to a gene. Germline V gene lookup returns CDR1 LGHNT and CDR2 FRNRAP. CDR3 bases: TGTGCTAGTGGACGGACTAGCGGGGGGGCTTACGAGCAGTACTTC. It encodes CASGRTSGGAYEQYF.

This clonotype was counted at least ten times. The chain combines TRBV18 with TRBJ1-1; D call uncertain. Per germline, CDR1 KGHSH and CDR2 LQKENI. Trimming pared 1 base from V and 2 bases from J, leaving 8 bases between. This CDR3 spans 14 amino acids. The CDR3 nucleotides are TGTGCCAGCTCACCACAAAGGTCCAACACTGAAGCTTTCTTT. It translates to CASSPQRSNTEAFF.

This clonotype was found many times. This chain uses TRBV29-1 with TRBJ2-4; D possibly corresponds to TRBD1 (6 bases). Trimming took off 5 bases at V and 0 bases at J, with 11 bases between the two ends. The length of the CDR3 is 14 residues. Germline V lookup: CDR1 SQVTM, CDR2 ANQGSEA. CDR3 bases: TGCAGCGTTTCAGAGGGGGTAGCCAAAAACATTCAGTACTTC. Amino acid sequence: CSVSEGVAKNIQYF.

This clonotype was detected many times. This chain uses TRBV6-5 with TRBJ2-2; TRBD2 matches 8 bases. V lost 2 bases and J lost 1; bases outside the gene matches: 0. CDR3 length: 15 amino acids. Germline CDR1 is MNHEY and CDR2 is SVGAGI. The CDR3 region has the DNA TGTGCCAGCAGTTACAGCGGGGGGAACACCGGGGAGCTGTTTTTT. It is translated as CASSYSGGNTGELFF.

This clonotype was counted many times. The chain is built from TRBV14 and TRBJ1-2, with TRBD1 matching over 8 bases. The CDR3 runs to 13 residues. Germline values: CDR1 SGHDN, CDR2 FVKESK. The trim removed 4 bases at V and 5 bases at J, leaving 3 bases unmatched. CDR3 in DNA: TGTGCCAGCAGCCCACGGACAGGGTATGGCTACACCTTC. It is translated as CASSPRTGYGYTF.

The count of this clonotype is one. This sequence joins TRBV6-1 and TRBJ2-1, with TRBD2 matching over 7 bases. This CDR3 is 13 amino acids long. Per germline, CDR1 MNHNS and CDR2 SASEGT. CDR3 nucleotide sequence: TGTGCATCGAACGGGGGGTTTAACAATGAGCAGTTCTTC. It encodes CASNGGFNNEQFF.

This clonotype was counted at least ten times. The chain links TRBV5-6 to TRBJ2-1; D may be TRBD2 (6 bases). V dropped 2 bases and J dropped 2 bases, with 14 bases sitting between them. Germline CDR1 is SGHDT and CDR2 is YYEEEE. This CDR3 has 16 residues. CDR3 nucleotides: TGTGCCAGCAGCTTTTACGGGACTGCCGCCTACAATGAGCAGTTCTTC. Protein product: CASSFYGTAAYNEQFF.

This clonotype was seen ten or more times. This chain connects TRBV5-1 to TRBJ2-3, with D perhaps TRBD2 (6 bases). This CDR3 contains 15 residues. Per germline, CDR1 SGHRS and CDR2 YFSETQ. V was pared by 0 bases and J by 0 bases, with 8 bases between. For the CDR3, the DNA is TGCGCCAGCAGCTTGGACGGGACTAGCACAGATACGCAGTATTTT. Encoded protein: CASSLDGTSTDTQYF.

Comments on this clonotype: It may be a read error: a sequence one base away is much more abundant. V usage is TRBV7-9 and J usage is TRBJ2-3, with D perhaps matching TRBD1 or TRBD2 (5 bases each). The CDR3 sequence is 15 residues long. Germline V lookup: CDR1 SEHNR, CDR2 FQNEAQ (reference sequence). The CDR3 DNA reads TGTGCCAGCAGCTTTCTCTCACGGGGCACAGATCCGCAGTATTTT. It yields the protein CASSFLSRGTDPQYF.

This clonotype appeared many times. This chain links TRBV5-1 with TRBJ2-5, with D tentatively TRBD1 (6 bases). The germline V and J ends were trimmed by 4 bases and 5 bases, with 21 bases remaining between them. CDR1 is SGHRS and CDR2 is YFSETQ in the germline V gene. This CDR3 region has 16 residues. The CDR3 DNA reads TGCGCCAGCAGCCTCCCCGCTACAGGGCCGAAGGAGACCCAGTACTTC. Protein sequence: CASSLPATGPKETQYF. Drawing the rest from reference TRBV5-1 and TRBJ2-5, the complete variable domain is KAGVTQTPRYLIKTRGQQVTLSCSPISGHRSVSWYQQTPGQGLQFLFEYFSETQRNKGNFPGRFSGRQFSNSRSEMNVSTLELGDSALYLCASSLPATGPKETQYFGPGTRLLVL.

Written as DNA, the CDR3 is TGCGCCAGCAGCTTGGGGACAGGGGGAATGAACACTGAAGCTTTCTTT. Translation: CASSLGTGGMNTEAFF. The V call is TRBV5-1, the J call TRBJ1-1; the match to TRBD1 covers 10 bases. Germline V gene data show CDR1 as SGHRS and CDR2 as YFSETQ. The V gene end was trimmed by 0 bases and the J gene end by 0 bases; junction bases not matched to a gene: 2. The CDR3 is 16 amino acids.

There are a few counts of this clonotype. The chain uses TRBV9 and TRBJ2-3; possibly TRBD2 for D (5 bases). Germline V lookup: CDR1 SGDLS, CDR2 YYNGEE. The CDR3 extends over 15 amino acids. V was clipped by 0 bases and J by 6 bases, with 14 bases between them. This chain's CDR3 is CASSVGGLYGDTQYF. CDR3 in DNA: TGTGCCAGCAGCGTAGGAGGGCTGTATGGGGATACGCAGTATTTT.

This clonotype was observed at least ten times. The chain links TRBV12-3 or TRBV12-4 to TRBJ2-2; either TRBD1 or TRBD2 may fit D (6 bases each). Between the trimmed V and J ends, which lost 1 base and 7 bases, there was a span of 10 bases. The CDR3 sequence is 14 residues long. The CDR3, as DNA: TGTGCCAGCAGTTTAGACGGGGGCATCGGGGAGCTGTTTTTT. It codes for CASSLDGGIGELFF.

The chain combines TRBV7-2 with TRBJ1-6; 9 bases agree with TRBD1. Germline V gene data show CDR1 as SGHTA and CDR2 as FQGNSA. V trimming: 5 bases; J trimming: 8 bases; junction bases outside the gene matches: 7. This CDR3 has 15 amino acids. The CDR3 reads CASSLRTGGYSPLHF. In DNA, the CDR3 is TGTGCCAGCAGCCTCCGCACAGGGGGCTATTCACCCCTCCACTTT.

This clonotype was detected ten times or more. The genes are TRBV7-9 and TRBJ2-7, with D unresolved. Germline loops: CDR1 SEHNR, CDR2 FQNEAQ (reference sequence). The CDR3 has 13 residues. Between the trimmed V and J ends, which lost 3 bases and 0 bases, there was a span of 6 bases. The CDR3 bases are TGTGCCAGCAGCTTCCAGACCTCCTACGAGCAGTACTTC. Translation gives CASSFQTSYEQYF.